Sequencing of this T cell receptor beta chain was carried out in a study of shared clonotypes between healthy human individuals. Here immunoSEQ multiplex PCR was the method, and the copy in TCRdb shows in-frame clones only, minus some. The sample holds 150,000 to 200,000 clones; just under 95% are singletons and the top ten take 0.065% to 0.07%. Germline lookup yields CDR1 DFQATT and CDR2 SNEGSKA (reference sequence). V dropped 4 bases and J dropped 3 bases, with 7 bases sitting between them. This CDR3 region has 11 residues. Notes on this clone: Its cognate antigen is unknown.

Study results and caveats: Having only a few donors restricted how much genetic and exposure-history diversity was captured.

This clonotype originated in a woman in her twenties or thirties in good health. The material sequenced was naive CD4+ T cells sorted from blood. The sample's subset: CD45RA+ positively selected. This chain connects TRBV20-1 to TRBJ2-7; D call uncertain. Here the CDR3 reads CSAILSYEQYF. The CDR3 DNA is TGCAGTGCTATCTTAAGCTACGAGCAGTACTTC.